This T cell receptor (beta chain) comes out of a study of blood T cell repertoires in COVID-19. Study-wide background: Whether acute or convalescent, the COVID-19 samples came from the United States, Italy and Spain. PBMCs, B-cell-depleted T cells, or T cells were the source of the cDNA or gDNA that made up the material.

As handled by the study authors: Reference gene primer amplification in the assay estimated nucleated cell counts. Some clones are missing from TCRdb's copy, which holds only in-frame ones; the method was immunoSEQ multiplex PCR. V and J calls and clone size are as listed in that table; D and trimming were resolved from the DNA. The sample gives under 250,000 clones, 60% to 85% of which show up once; 7.2% is in the top ten. A few counts support this clone. The CDR3 loop spans 16 amino acids. In germline, CDR1 is SGHRS, CDR2 YFSETQ. V was clipped by 1 base and J by 5 bases; unmatched bases: 8. The clonotype originates from a woman in her sixties or seventies with acute or convalescent COVID-19. Sequencing used peripheral blood. The rearrangement joins TRBV5-1 to TRBJ1-1; 10 nucleotides line up with TRBD1. Here the CDR3 DNA reads TGCGCCAGCAGCTTGACCTGGACAGGGGGAGGGACTGAAGCTTTCTTT. Its protein product is CASSLTWTGGGTEAFF. The whole variable domain, filled in from reference TRBV5-1 and TRBJ1-1, reads KAGVTQTPRYLIKTRGQQVTLSCSPISGHRSVSWYQQTPGQGLQFLFEYFSETQRNKGNFPGRFSGRQFSNSRSEMNVSTLELGDSALYLCASSLTWTGGGTEAFFGQGTRLTVV.